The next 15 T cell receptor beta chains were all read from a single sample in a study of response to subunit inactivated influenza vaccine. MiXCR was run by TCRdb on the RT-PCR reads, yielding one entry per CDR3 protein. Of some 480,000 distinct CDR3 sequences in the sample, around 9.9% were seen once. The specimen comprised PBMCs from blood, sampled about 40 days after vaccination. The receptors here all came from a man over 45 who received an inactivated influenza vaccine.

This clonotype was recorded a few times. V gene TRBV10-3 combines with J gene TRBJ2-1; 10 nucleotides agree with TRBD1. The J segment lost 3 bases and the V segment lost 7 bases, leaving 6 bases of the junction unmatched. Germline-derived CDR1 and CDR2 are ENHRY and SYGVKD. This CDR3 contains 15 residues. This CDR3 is CAITQDRGNYNEQFF. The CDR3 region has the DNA TGTGCCATCACCCAGGACAGGGGGAACTACAATGAGCAGTTCTTC.

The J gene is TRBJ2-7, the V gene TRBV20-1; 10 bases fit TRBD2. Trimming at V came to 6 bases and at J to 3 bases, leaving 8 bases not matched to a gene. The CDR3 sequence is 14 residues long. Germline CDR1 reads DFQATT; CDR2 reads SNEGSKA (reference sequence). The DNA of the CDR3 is TGCAGTGCACCCTTAGCGGGAGGTGGCTACGAGCAGTACTTC. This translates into CSAPLAGGGYEQYF.

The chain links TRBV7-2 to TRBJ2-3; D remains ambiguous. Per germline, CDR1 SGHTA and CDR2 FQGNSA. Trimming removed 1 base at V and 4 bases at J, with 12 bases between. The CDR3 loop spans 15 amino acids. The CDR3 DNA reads TGTGCCAGCAGCTTAGTTGTCGCTAGATCAGATACGCAGTATTTT. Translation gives CASSLVVARSDTQYF.

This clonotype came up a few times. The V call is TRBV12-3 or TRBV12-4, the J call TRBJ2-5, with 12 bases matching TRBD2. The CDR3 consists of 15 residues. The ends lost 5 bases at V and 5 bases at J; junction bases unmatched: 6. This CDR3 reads CASSPSGGAVETQYF. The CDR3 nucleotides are TGTGCCAGCAGTCCTAGCGGGGGGGCCGTGGAGACCCAGTACTTC.

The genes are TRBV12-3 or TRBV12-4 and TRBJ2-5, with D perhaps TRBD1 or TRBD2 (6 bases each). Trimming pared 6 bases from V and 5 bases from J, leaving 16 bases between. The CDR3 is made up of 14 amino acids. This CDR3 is CASRWGGDRETQYF. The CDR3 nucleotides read TGTGCCAGCAGATGGGGAGGAGACAGGGAGACCCAGTACTTC.

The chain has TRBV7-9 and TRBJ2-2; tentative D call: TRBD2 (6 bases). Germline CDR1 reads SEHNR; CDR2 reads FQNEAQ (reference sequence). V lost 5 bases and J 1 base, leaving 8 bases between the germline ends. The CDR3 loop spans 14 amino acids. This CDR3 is CASSKEGNTGELFF. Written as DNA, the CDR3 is TGTGCCAGCAGCAAGGAGGGGAACACCGGGGAGCTGTTTTTT.

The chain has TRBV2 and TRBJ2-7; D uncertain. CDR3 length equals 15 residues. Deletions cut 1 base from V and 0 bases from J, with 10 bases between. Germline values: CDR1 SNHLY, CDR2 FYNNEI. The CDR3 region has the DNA TGTGCCAGCAGTGAAGGGGCCAGGAGCTCCTACGAGCAGTACTTC. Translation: CASSEGARSSYEQYF.

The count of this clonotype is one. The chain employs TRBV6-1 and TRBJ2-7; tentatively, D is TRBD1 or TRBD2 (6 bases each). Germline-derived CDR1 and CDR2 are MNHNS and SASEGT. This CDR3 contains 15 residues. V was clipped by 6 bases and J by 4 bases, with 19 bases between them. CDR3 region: CASSPREGGRYEQYF. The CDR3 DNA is TGTGCCAGCAGCCCCCGTGAGGGGGGAAGGTACGAGCAGTACTTC.

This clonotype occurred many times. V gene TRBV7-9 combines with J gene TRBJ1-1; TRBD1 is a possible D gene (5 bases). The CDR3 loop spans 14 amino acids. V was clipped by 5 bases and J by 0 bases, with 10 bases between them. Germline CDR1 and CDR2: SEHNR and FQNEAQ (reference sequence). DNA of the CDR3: TGTGCCAGCAGCCCTGACAGTTTGAACACTGAAGCTTTCTTT. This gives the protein CASSPDSLNTEAFF. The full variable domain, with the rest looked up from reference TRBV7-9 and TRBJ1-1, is DTGVSQNPRHKITKRGQNVTFRCDPISEHNRLYWYRQTLGQGPEFLTYFQNEAQLEKSRLLSDRFSAERPKGSFSTLEIQRTEQGDSAMYLCASSPDSLNTEAFFGQGTRLTVV.

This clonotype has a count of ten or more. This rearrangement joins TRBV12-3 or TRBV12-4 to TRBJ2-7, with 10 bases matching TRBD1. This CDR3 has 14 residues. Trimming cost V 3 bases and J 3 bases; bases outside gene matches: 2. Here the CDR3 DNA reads TGTGCCAGCAGTTTCCGGGACAGGGGCTACGAGCAGTACTTC. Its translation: CASSFRDRGYEQYF.

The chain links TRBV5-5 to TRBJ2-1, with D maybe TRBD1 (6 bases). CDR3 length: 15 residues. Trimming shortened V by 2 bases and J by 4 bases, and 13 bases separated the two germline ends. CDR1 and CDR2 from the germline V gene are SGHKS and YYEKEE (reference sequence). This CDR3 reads CASSLQGGIYNEQFF. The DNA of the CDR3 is TGTGCCAGCAGCTTACAGGGTGGGATTTACAATGAGCAGTTCTTC.

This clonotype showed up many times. CDR3 nucleotides: TGTGCCAGCAGTTTAGGACCCAATCAGCCCCAGCATTTT. This gives the protein CASSLGPNQPQHF. The V call is TRBV28, the J call TRBJ1-5; D is uncertain. Trimming shortened V by 2 bases and J by 3 bases, and 5 bases separated the two germline ends. CDR1 is MDHEN, CDR2 SYDVKM, per germline. CDR3 size: 13 residues. Full variable domain (rest looked up from reference TRBV28 and TRBJ1-5): DVKVTQSSRYLVKRTGEKVFLECVQDMDHENMFWYRQDPGLGLRLIYFSYDVKMKEKGDIPEGYSVSREKKERFSLILESASTNQTSMYLCASSLGPNQPQHFGDGTRLSIL.

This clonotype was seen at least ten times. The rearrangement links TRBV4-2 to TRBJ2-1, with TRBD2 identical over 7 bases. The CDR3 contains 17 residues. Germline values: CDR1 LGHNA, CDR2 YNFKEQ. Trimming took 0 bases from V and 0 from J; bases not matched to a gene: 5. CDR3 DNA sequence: TGTGCCAGCAGCCAAGAGGTTGGCGGGGGCTCCTACAATGAGCAGTTCTTC. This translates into CASSQEVGGGSYNEQFF.

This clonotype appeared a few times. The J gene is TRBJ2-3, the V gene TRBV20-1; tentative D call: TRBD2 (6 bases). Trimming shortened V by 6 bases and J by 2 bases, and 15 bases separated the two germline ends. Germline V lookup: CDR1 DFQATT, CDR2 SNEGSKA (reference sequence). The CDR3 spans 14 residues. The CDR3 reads CSARDSLDTDTQYF. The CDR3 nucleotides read TGCAGTGCCCGGGACTCCCTCGACACAGATACGCAGTATTTT.

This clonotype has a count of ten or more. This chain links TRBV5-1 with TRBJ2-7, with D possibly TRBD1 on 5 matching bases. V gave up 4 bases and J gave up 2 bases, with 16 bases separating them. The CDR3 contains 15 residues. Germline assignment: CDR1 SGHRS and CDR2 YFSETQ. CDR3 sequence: CASSQGPGQTYEQYF. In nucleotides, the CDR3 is TGCGCCAGCAGCCAAGGACCAGGACAAACCTACGAGCAGTACTTC.